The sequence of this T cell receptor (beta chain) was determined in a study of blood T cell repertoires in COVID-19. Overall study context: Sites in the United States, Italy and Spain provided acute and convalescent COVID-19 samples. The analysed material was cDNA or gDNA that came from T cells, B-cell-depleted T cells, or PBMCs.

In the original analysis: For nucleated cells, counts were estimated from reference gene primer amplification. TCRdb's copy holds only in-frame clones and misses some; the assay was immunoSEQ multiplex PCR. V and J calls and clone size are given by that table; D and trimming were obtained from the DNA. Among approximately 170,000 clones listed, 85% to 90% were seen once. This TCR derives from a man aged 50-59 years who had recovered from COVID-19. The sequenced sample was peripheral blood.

The CDR3 nucleotides are TGTGCCAGCAGGGGGCAGCGGGTGCCCTACGAGCAGTACTTC. This gives the protein CASRGQRVPYEQYF. V is TRBV6-5 and J is TRBJ2-7; TRBD2 might be the D (6 bases). From germline, CDR1 is MNHEY and CDR2 SVGAGI. V was pared by 6 bases and J by 2 bases, with 14 bases between. The length of the CDR3 is 14 residues.